The 21 T cell receptor beta chains listed next were all sequenced from one sample in a study of T-cell reconstitution after alpha-beta-depleted transplantation in children. It was with unique molecular identifiers that the TCRbeta library was prepared. TCRdb redid the calling of the PCR reads with MiXCR, one entry per CDR3 protein. Among 65,000 to 75,000 distinct CDR3 sequences listed, 4.9% were seen once. Here the sequenced sample was PBMCs, mostly from graft donor cells, taken 180 days after TCRalphabeta/CD19-depleted stem cell transplant. The source is a boy in the first two years of life who had a stem cell transplant for acute myeloid leukemia, so the T cells may come from the graft donor.

This clonotype was counted at least ten times. This chain joins TRBV7-9 and TRBJ2-1; 7 nucleotides agree with TRBD2. Trimming cost V 3 bases and J 6 bases; bases outside gene matches: 8. Germline values: CDR1 SEHNR, CDR2 FQNEAQ (reference sequence). This CDR3 is 15 amino acids long. CDR3 amino acids: CASSLALAVLNEQFF. CDR3 sequence (DNA): TGTGCCAGCAGCTTGGCTCTAGCGGTTCTCAATGAGCAGTTCTTC.

This clonotype was recorded at least ten times. The chain combines TRBV19 with TRBJ2-2; TRBD1 agrees at 8 bases. The CDR3 contains 14 residues. V was clipped by 6 bases and J by 4 bases; unmatched bases: 4. Looked up from germline, CDR1 is LNHDA and CDR2 is SQIVND (reference sequence). CDR3 sequence: CASSPGGGTGELFF. The CDR3 bases are TGTGCCAGTAGCCCAGGGGGCGGCACCGGGGAGCTGTTTTTT.

This clonotype was observed many times. This chain connects TRBV20-1 to TRBJ1-1, with D uncertain. Trimming shortened V by 5 bases and J by 4 bases, and 17 bases separated the two germline ends. The CDR3 consists of 14 residues. Germline loops: CDR1 DFQATT, CDR2 SNEGSKA (reference sequence). The CDR3 here is CSAVRVLFSTEAFF. The CDR3 DNA reads as TGCAGTGCTGTCCGGGTCCTATTTTCCACTGAAGCTTTCTTT.

This clonotype was observed many times. The V and J genes are TRBV20-1 and TRBJ2-3, with TRBD2 matching over 8 bases. The CDR3 covers 15 residues. With V trimmed by 5 bases and J by 3 bases, 10 bases remained unmatched. Per the germline V gene, CDR1 is DFQATT and CDR2 is SNEGSKA (reference sequence). The chain's CDR3 is CSAPRGGGRTDTQYF. CDR3 coding DNA: TGCAGTGCTCCCCGGGGGGGCGGTAGAACAGATACGCAGTATTTT.

This clonotype was recorded at least ten times. The chain couples TRBV12-3 or TRBV12-4 to TRBJ2-7, with no clear D. The CDR3 runs to 14 residues. The V gene lost 5 bases and the J gene lost 0 bases, with 11 bases spanning the gap. CDR3 sequence reads: CASSIDGSSYEQYV. The CDR3 DNA is TGTGCCAGCAGTATCGACGGAAGCTCCTACGAGCAGTACGTC.

The table lists this clonotype with many counts. This chain links TRBV7-9 with TRBJ2-7, with 7 bases lining up with TRBD2. V dropped 1 base and J dropped 5; count of bases not matched to a gene: 5. The CDR3 is made up of 14 amino acids. Germline V gene sequence: CDR1 SEHNR, CDR2 FQNEAQ (reference sequence). CDR3 DNA sequence: TGTGCCAGCAGCTTAGGACAAGGGAGGGACGAGCAGTACTTC. This gives the protein CASSLGQGRDEQYF.

This clonotype was observed many times. The chain has TRBV29-1 and TRBJ2-3; a weak D match, TRBD1 (6 bases). The V gene lost 5 bases and the J gene lost 1 base, with 13 bases spanning the gap. The CDR3 extends over 14 amino acids. The germline CDR1 and CDR2 sequences are SQVTM and ANQGSEA. The CDR3 sequence is CSVLGARGTDTQYF. CDR3 sequence (DNA): TGCAGCGTTCTGGGGGCGCGTGGCACAGATACGCAGTATTTT.

This clonotype has only a few counts. The chain couples TRBV6-1 to TRBJ2-2; the D gene is possibly TRBD1 (5 bases). V was trimmed by 8 bases and J by 7 bases, leaving 17 bases between them. Germline V lookup: CDR1 MNHNS, CDR2 SASEGT. The CDR3 runs 14 residues. CDR3 coding DNA: TGTGCCAGCCAACTTCGACAGTATCGCGGGGAGCTGTTTTTT. Translation: CASQLRQYRGELFF.

This clonotype was recorded at least ten times. V is TRBV7-2 and J is TRBJ2-7; the match to TRBD1 covers 7 bases. V gave up 1 base and J gave up 6 bases; unmatched junction bases: 9. The CDR3 totals 15 residues. CDR1 is SGHTA and CDR2 is FQGNSA in the germline V gene. The CDR3 loop is CASSLVRQGMGEQYF. The CDR3 nucleotides are TGTGCCAGCAGCTTAGTGAGACAGGGAATGGGCGAGCAGTACTTC. Full variable domain (remainder filled in from reference TRBV7-2 and TRBJ2-7): GAGVSQSPSNKVTEKGKDVELRCDPISGHTALYWYRQSLGQGLEFLIYFQGNSAPDKSGLPSDRFSAERTGGSVSTLTIQRTQQEDSAVYLCASSLVRQGMGEQYFGPGTRLTVT.

This sequence joins TRBV7-6 and TRBJ2-7, with D possibly being TRBD2 (6 bases). V was pared by 5 bases and J by 1 base, with 12 bases between. CDR3 length: 14 residues. Per germline, CDR1 SGHVS and CDR2 FNYEAQ. In nucleotides, the CDR3 is TGTGCCAGCAGCCCAGGGACTGTTTCCTACGAGCAGTACTTC. Amino acid sequence: CASSPGTVSYEQYF.

The chain links TRBV6-1 to TRBJ2-2, with D unresolved. This CDR3 region has 11 residues. CDR1 is MNHNS and CDR2 is SASEGT in the germline V gene. V shed 8 bases and J shed 1 base, with 2 bases lying between them. CDR3 DNA: TGTGCCAGCGGGAACACCGGGGAGCTGTTTTTT. Its translation is CASGNTGELFF.

This clonotype occurred many times. The V gene is TRBV12-3 or TRBV12-4, the J gene TRBJ2-3, with 11 bases matching TRBD2. The trim removed 5 bases at V and 4 bases at J, leaving 8 bases unmatched. The CDR3 is 16 amino acids. The CDR3 sequence is CASSQIAGGPSDTQYF. In DNA form, the CDR3 reads TGTGCCAGCAGTCAAATAGCGGGGGGGCCCTCAGATACGCAGTATTTT.

This clonotype has at least ten counts. The chain carries TRBV11-2 and TRBJ2-2; D remains ambiguous. This CDR3 spans 13 amino acids. Trimming pared 5 bases from V and 6 bases from J, leaving 10 bases between. The germline V gene encodes CDR1 SGHAT and CDR2 FQNNGV. The CDR3 bases are TGTGCCAGCAGCCAACGTTTAGCCGGGGAGCTGTTTTTT. Residues: CASSQRLAGELFF.

The sample holds many counts of this clonotype. The CDR3 bases are TGTGCCAGCAGCGTACGGACTAGCGGGAACAATGAGCAGTTCTTC. Translation: CASSVRTSGNNEQFF. The chain carries TRBV9 and TRBJ2-1; 12 positions agree with TRBD2. The CDR3 loop spans 15 amino acids. The germline gives CDR1 SGDLS, CDR2 YYNGEE. With 1 base clipped from V and 5 bases from J, the junction kept 1 base outside the gene matches.

This clonotype was seen at least ten times. This rearrangement joins TRBV12-3 or TRBV12-4 to TRBJ2-3; 11 nucleotides match TRBD2. The CDR3 extends over 17 amino acids. The ends lost 5 bases at V and 6 bases at J; junction bases unmatched: 13. The CDR3 region has the DNA TGTGCCAGCAGTAACAGACTAGCGGGGCCCTACGCCGATACGCAGTATTTT. This translates into CASSNRLAGPYADTQYF.

This clonotype was seen many times. The V call is TRBV7-9, the J call TRBJ2-3; 9 nucleotides agree with TRBD2. The V gene end was trimmed by 2 bases and the J gene end by 2 bases; junction bases not matched to a gene: 2. The germline gives CDR1 SEHNR, CDR2 FQNEAQ (reference sequence). CDR3 length equals 15 residues. CDR3 nucleotide sequence: TGTGCCAGCAGCTTACTAGCGGGGTTCACAGATACGCAGTATTTT. This codes for CASSLLAGFTDTQYF.

This clonotype has a count of ten or more. The genes are TRBV18 and TRBJ2-5; D unresolved. The CDR3 sequence is 12 residues long. V was clipped by 6 bases and J by 7 bases, with 12 bases between them. Germline V CDR1 and CDR2: KGHSH, LQKENI. CDR3 region: CASSPALVTQYF. As DNA, the CDR3 is TGTGCCAGCTCTCCCGCCCTGGTGACCCAGTACTTC.

This clonotype was detected ten times or more. This chain links TRBV4-1 with TRBJ1-1; 7 nucleotides match TRBD1. The length of the CDR3 is 17 residues. Germline V CDR1 and CDR2: MGHRA, YSYEKL. With V trimmed by 1 base and J by 1 base, 9 bases remained unmatched. The CDR3 protein is CASSQGTGPSGNTEAFF. The CDR3 DNA sequence: TGCGCCAGCAGCCAAGGGACAGGCCCTTCCGGGAACACTGAAGCTTTCTTT.

This clonotype showed up many times. V gene TRBV30 combines with J gene TRBJ2-1; D call uncertain. CDR3 size: 13 residues. Germline V gene lookup returns CDR1 GTSNPN and CDR2 SVGIG (reference sequence). The germline V and J ends were trimmed by 3 bases and 4 bases, with 10 bases remaining between them. The CDR3 loop is CAWSLLFYNEQFF. The CDR3 region has the DNA TGTGCCTGGAGCTTACTCTTTTACAATGAGCAGTTCTTC.

This clonotype came up many times. The J gene is TRBJ2-3, the V gene TRBV20-1; D gene uncertain. The CDR3 is made up of 13 amino acids. CDR1 is DFQATT, CDR2 SNEGSKA, per germline (reference sequence). The V end was cut by 6 bases, the J end by 5 bases, with 15 bases between. DNA for the CDR3: TGCAGTGCCCCCTACTCTCAGCGAGATACGCAGTATTTT. Its protein product is CSAPYSQRDTQYF.

The sample holds many counts of this clonotype. V usage is TRBV23-1 and J usage is TRBJ1-5; D remains unclear. TRBV23-1 is classed as an ORF, of uncertain function. This CDR3 spans 16 amino acids. V was trimmed by 1 base and J by 6 bases, leaving 16 bases between them. The CDR3 loop reads CASSQLGSGVFQPQHF. CDR3 sequence (DNA): TGCGCCAGCAGTCAATTGGGTTCCGGGGTCTTTCAGCCCCAGCATTTT.